This section outlines one T cell receptor beta chain sequence together with its context. Germline CDR1 is SGHTA and CDR2 is FQGNSA. J was trimmed by 9 bases and V by 5 bases; bases with no gene match: 4. This CDR3 has 14 amino acids. In the original processing: Amplification with reference gene primers provided the estimates of nucleated cell counts. Libraries were prepared by immunoSEQ multiplex PCR; TCRdb keeps only in-frame clonotypes and omits some of them. V and J calls and clone size follow that table, whereas D and trimming were derived from the DNA. The profile shows some 150,000 clones, approximately 81% of them singletons. This record belongs to a study of blood T cell repertoires in COVID-19. Turning to the study itself: Material from acute and convalescent COVID-19 was sourced from the United States, Italy and Spain. Nucleic acid was either cDNA or gDNA, and it came from T cells, B-cell-depleted T cells, or PBMCs.

Input material: peripheral blood. The clonotype comes from a human donor in a cohort sampled during active COVID-19. The gene calls are TRBV7-2 and TRBJ1-6, with TRBD1 matching 10 bases. The CDR3 nucleotides read TGTGCCAGCAGCAGCGGACAGGGGGGTTCACCCCTCCACTTT. Its translation is CASSSGQGGSPLHF.